What follows describes a single T cell receptor (beta chain). Its cognate antigen is unknown. This entry is derived from a study of graft-versus-host responses after intestinal transplantation. Study in general: Recipients uniformly received anti-thymocyte globulin induction, followed by tacrolimus and steroids for three to four years.

Study-wide points: Graft-versus-host to host-versus-graft clonal ratios in allografts were high in patients with graft-donor T cell macrochimerism. The marrow of recipients harbored GvH clones, and ileum or blood showed some of them first. Peak levels of circulating GvH clones tracked with early post-transplant HvG declines.

Germline V gene sequence: CDR1 MGHRA, CDR2 YSYEKL. CDR3 size: 17 residues. Between the trimmed V and J ends, which lost 3 bases and 2 bases, there was a span of 20 bases. TCRdb's copy holds only in-frame clones and misses some; the assay was immunoSEQ multiplex PCR. The sample shows some 50,000 clones, roughly 80% of them seen only once. The material sequenced was unstimulated CD4+ T cells sorted from spleen or lymph node cells, taken before transplant. The rearrangement uses TRBV4-1 and TRBJ2-7, with D perhaps assigned TRBD1 or TRBD2 (5 bases each). The clonotype originates from a human donor who was the organ donor for an intestinal transplant. The CDR3 bases are TGCGCCAGCAGCCAGCTTGTTACCGGGGCCGGCGCCTACGAGCAGTACTTC. This translates into CASSQLVTGAGAYEQYF.